These 21 T cell receptor beta chains were sequenced from one sample in a study of cytomegalovirus exposure and HLA in healthy donors. The PCR used 60 Vbeta and 13 Jbeta primers. Produced via immunoSEQ multiplex PCR; TCRdb's table is partial and in-frame only. The sample lists some 110,000 clones; about 60% were seen once. Input material: PBMCs. The receptor set was obtained from a woman aged 30 to 39 in good health and CMV-seronegative.

The J gene is TRBJ2-1, the V gene TRBV30; a weak D match, TRBD1 (5 bases). The V and J ends lost 2 bases and 4 bases respectively, with 12 bases between them. There are 14 residues in the CDR3. Germline V gives CDR1 GTSNPN, CDR2 SVGIG (reference sequence). The CDR3 bases are TGTGCCTGGAGTCCCCAGGGCCCGTACAATGAGCAGTTCTTC. Its protein is CAWSPQGPYNEQFF. The variable domain in full, with the rest retrieved from reference TRBV30 and TRBJ2-1, is SQTIHQWPATLVQPVGSPLSLECTVEGTSNPNLYWYRQAAGRGLQLLFYSVGIGQISSEVPQNLSASRPQDRQFILSSKKLLLSDSGFYLCAWSPQGPYNEQFFGPGTRLTVL.

The rearrangement links TRBV28 to TRBJ1-5; 7 positions match TRBD1. This CDR3 has 20 amino acids. The V and J ends lost 4 bases and 3 bases, in that order; junction bases with no gene match: 21. Per germline, CDR1 MDHEN and CDR2 SYDVKM. CDR3 nucleotides: TGTGCCAGCAGTTGGGGAACCGACAGGGAAACGCTTGGCGTCAATCAGCCCCAGCATTTT. It translates to CASSWGTDRETLGVNQPQHF.

The chain is built from TRBV19 and TRBJ2-1, with no clear D. Germline V gene sequence: CDR1 LNHDA, CDR2 SQIVND (reference sequence). This CDR3 is built from 12 residues. V was pared by 1 base and J by 9 bases, with 7 bases between. For the CDR3, the DNA is TGTGCCAGTAGTATAGGAGTCACTGAGCAGTTCTTC. Protein sequence: CASSIGVTEQFF.

The chain carries TRBV2 and TRBJ2-7, with TRBD1 matching 8 bases. Germline CDR1 is SNHLY and CDR2 is FYNNEI. The CDR3 runs to 15 residues. The V and J ends lost 4 bases and 1 base, in that order; junction bases with no gene match: 6. The CDR3 is CASSVQGQGSYEQYF. The DNA for the CDR3 is TGTGCCAGCAGTGTTCAAGGACAGGGTTCCTACGAGCAGTACTTC.

This clone turned up a few times. The rearrangement links TRBV5-4 to TRBJ2-1; 12 positions agree with TRBD2. The V and J ends lost 3 bases and 7 bases, in that order; junction bases with no gene match: 5. CDR1 is SGHNT and CDR2 is YYREEE in the germline V gene (reference sequence). This CDR3 has 15 amino acids. The chain's CDR3 is CASSWVTSGRNEQFF. CDR3 nucleotide sequence: TGTGCCAGCAGCTGGGTAACTAGCGGGAGGAATGAGCAGTTCTTC.

This clone was recorded once. V usage is TRBV9 and J usage is TRBJ2-2; possible D gene TRBD2, 5 bases. CDR3 length: 14 residues. The V end was cut by 0 bases, the J end by 7 bases, with 10 bases between. Germline CDR1 SGDLS, CDR2 YYNGEE. CDR3 coding DNA: TGTGCCAGCAGCGTAGGCCGGGATAACGGGGAGCTGTTTTTT. This sequence encodes CASSVGRDNGELFF.

This clone has only one observation. This rearrangement joins TRBV5-1 to TRBJ2-1, with 12 nucleotides matching TRBD2. V lost 3 bases to trimming and J lost 6 bases; unmatched junction nucleotides: 1. The length of the CDR3 is 14 residues. CDR1 is SGHRS, CDR2 YFSETQ, per germline. The CDR3 loop is CASSSTSGSNEQFF. CDR3 DNA: TGCGCCAGCAGCTCGACTAGCGGGAGCAATGAGCAGTTCTTC.

The genes are TRBV23-1 and TRBJ1-4; tentative D call: TRBD1 (5 bases). TRBV23-1 is an ORF; its function is uncertain. The CDR3 sequence is 13 residues long. The V end was cut by 9 bases, the J end by 6 bases, with 14 bases between. The CDR3 reads CARGLGADEKLFF. Here the CDR3 DNA reads TGCGCCAGGGGACTTGGAGCGGATGAAAAACTGTTTTTT.

The V gene is TRBV5-8, the J gene TRBJ2-5; TRBD2 agrees at 8 bases. The germline V gene encodes CDR1 SGHTS and CDR2 YDEGEE. CDR3 length: 15 amino acids. The junction had 8 bases not matched to a gene; V was cut back by 2 bases and J by 5 bases. CDR3 sequence reads: CASSFGRASTETQYF. In nucleotides, the CDR3 is TGTGCCAGCAGCTTCGGGAGGGCCTCAACGGAGACCCAGTACTTC.

The chain recombines TRBV6-5 with TRBJ1-4; D unresolved. The ends were cut back, 0 bases at V and 1 base at J, with 9 bases in the middle. The germline gives CDR1 MNHEY, CDR2 SVGAGI. This CDR3 is built from 16 residues. CDR3 loop: CASSYSPLGTNEKLFF. The CDR3, as DNA: TGTGCCAGCAGTTACTCCCCCCTCGGAACTAATGAAAAACTGTTTTTT.

This chain joins TRBV4-1 and TRBJ2-7; 12 nucleotides match TRBD2. Losses at the gene ends were 3 bases for V and 7 bases for J; bases not matched to a gene: 19. Per the germline V gene, CDR1 is MGHRA and CDR2 is YSYEKL. The CDR3 spans 19 residues. The CDR3 reads CASSQEPGLAGGRVFEQYF. The CDR3 DNA reads as TGCGCCAGCAGCCAGGAGCCGGGACTAGCGGGTGGTCGGGTTTTTGAGCAGTACTTC.

This chain joins TRBV21-1 and TRBJ1-3. TRBV21-1 is a recognized pseudogene. The CDR3 is 17 amino acids. DNA of the CDR3: TGTGCCAGCAGCAAATACGGGGGGAGCCCCTCTGGAAACACCATATATTTT. As protein: CASSKYGGSPSGNTIYF.

This chain uses TRBV2 with TRBJ2-3; 9 bases are a match to TRBD2. J lost 2 bases, V lost 6 bases, and 9 bases had no gene match. The CDR3 covers 16 residues. Germline V gene sequence: CDR1 SNHLY, CDR2 FYNNEI. CDR3 amino acids: CASRVGTSYYTDTQYF. The CDR3 DNA sequence: TGTGCCAGCAGAGTGGGGACTAGCTACTACACAGATACGCAGTATTTT. Variable domain in full (rest from reference TRBV2 and TRBJ2-3): EPEVTQTPSHQVTQMGQEVILRCVPISNHLYFYWYRQILGQKVEFLVSFYNNEISEKSEIFDDQFSVERPDGSNFTLKIRSTKLEDSAMYFCASRVGTSYYTDTQYFGPGTRLTVL.

This chain connects TRBV7-2 to TRBJ2-7, with 9 bases identical to TRBD2. The CDR3 consists of 15 residues. CDR1 is SGHTA, CDR2 FQGNSA, per germline. V shed 0 bases, J shed 7 bases, and the junction held 7 bases outside the gene matches. For the CDR3, the DNA is TGTGCCAGCAGCTTAGCGGGGACTAGCTCGGGGGAGCAGTACTTC. Translating it yields CASSLAGTSSGEQYF.

This sequence joins TRBV9 and TRBJ1-4; TRBD1 might be the D (5 bases). The CDR3 runs 15 residues. The germline CDR1 and CDR2 sequences are SGDLS and YYNGEE. V shed 0 bases and J shed 7 bases, with 13 bases lying between them. The chain's CDR3 is CASSVDIGRGEKLFF. As DNA, the CDR3 is TGTGCCAGCAGCGTAGATATAGGGAGGGGTGAAAAACTGTTTTTT.

The V call is TRBV30, the J call TRBJ2-7; D is perhaps TRBD1 (6 bases). Germline values: CDR1 GTSNPN, CDR2 SVGIG (reference sequence). The CDR3 sequence is 12 residues long. Trimming stripped 7 bases from V and 5 bases from J, with 15 bases between. The CDR3 loop is CALSGTNNEQYF. DNA of the CDR3: TGTGCCTTGTCCGGGACAAACAACGAGCAGTACTTC.

This clone has a handful of counts. The V gene is TRBV9, the J gene TRBJ2-7; weak D call: TRBD1 (5 bases). Between the trimmed V and J ends, which lost 0 bases and 1 base, there was a span of 11 bases. This CDR3 is 15 amino acids long. Germline CDR1 reads SGDLS; CDR2 reads YYNGEE. CDR3 sequence: CASSVGGRASYEQYF. The CDR3 DNA is TGTGCCAGCAGCGTAGGTGGCAGGGCTTCCTACGAGCAGTACTTC.

The chain employs TRBV5-1 and TRBJ2-1, with a weak D call TRBD2 (6 bases). V lost 0 bases, J lost 7 bases, and 11 bases lay in between. The CDR3 sequence is 14 residues long. Germline values: CDR1 SGHRS, CDR2 YFSETQ. The CDR3 region is CASSLALRGNEQFF. As DNA, the CDR3 is TGCGCCAGCAGCTTGGCTCTACGGGGGAATGAGCAGTTCTTC.

J is TRBJ1-6 and V is TRBV6-5, with a possible D match to TRBD1 (6 bases). The CDR3 runs to 14 residues. The germline V gene encodes CDR1 MNHEY and CDR2 SVGAGI. Trimming pared 7 bases from V and 9 bases from J, leaving 16 bases between. The CDR3 here is CASILSARGSPLHF. Here the CDR3 DNA reads TGTGCCAGCATTTTGTCGGCCAGGGGTTCACCCCTCCACTTT.

The chain is built from TRBV30 and TRBJ2-7, with 8 bases matching TRBD1. The CDR3 contains 14 residues. Per germline, CDR1 GTSNPN and CDR2 SVGIG (reference sequence). V lost 0 bases to trimming and J lost 1 base; unmatched junction nucleotides: 2. The CDR3 nucleotides read TGTGCCTGGAGTGTAGGGACAGGTTCCTACGAGCAGTACTTC. Translated, it gives CAWSVGTGSYEQYF.

V gene TRBV28 combines with J gene TRBJ2-3; unclear D gene. The CDR3 is 13 amino acids. CDR1 MDHEN and CDR2 SYDVKM come from the germline V gene. Trimming left V 5 bases short and J 1 base short, with 7 bases between. The CDR3 reads CASSNLGTDTQYF. The CDR3 DNA reads as TGTGCCAGCAGTAACTTGGGCACAGATACGCAGTATTTT. Together with reference TRBV28 and TRBJ2-3, the CDR3 gives the full variable domain: DVKVTQSSRYLVKRTGEKVFLECVQDMDHENMFWYRQDPGLGLRLIYFSYDVKMKEKGDIPEGYSVSREKKERFSLILESASTNQTSMYLCASSNLGTDTQYFGPGTRLTVL.